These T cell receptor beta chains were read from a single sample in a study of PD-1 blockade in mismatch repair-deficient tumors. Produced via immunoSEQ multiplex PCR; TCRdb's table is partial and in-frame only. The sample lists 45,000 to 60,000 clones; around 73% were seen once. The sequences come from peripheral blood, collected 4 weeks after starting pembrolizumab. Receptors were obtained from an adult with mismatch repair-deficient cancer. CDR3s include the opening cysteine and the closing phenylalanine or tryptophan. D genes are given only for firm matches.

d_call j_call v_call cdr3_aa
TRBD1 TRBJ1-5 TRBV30 CAWSATGGRSNQPQHF
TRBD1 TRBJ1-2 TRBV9 CASSAVGGTVLGGYTF
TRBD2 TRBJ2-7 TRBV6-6 CASSYGLAVEVDRQYF
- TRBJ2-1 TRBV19 CASSMRGANEQFF
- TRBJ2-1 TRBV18 CASSPTGSASYNEQFF
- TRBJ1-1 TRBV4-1 CASSPDEGFRTEAFF
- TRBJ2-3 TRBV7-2 CASSLATGVRTDTQYF
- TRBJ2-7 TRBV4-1 CASSRTYEQYF
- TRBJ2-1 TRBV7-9 CASSRQDGYNEQFF
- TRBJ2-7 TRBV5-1 CASSPERPYEQYF
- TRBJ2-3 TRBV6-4 CASSESGGSSTDTQYF
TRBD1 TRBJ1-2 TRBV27 CASRVQGPYGYTF
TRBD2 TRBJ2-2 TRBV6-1 CASSAGVSDTGELFF
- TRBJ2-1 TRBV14 CASSQALAYNEQFF
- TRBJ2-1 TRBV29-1 CSAGDGYNEQFF
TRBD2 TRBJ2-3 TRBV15 CATSRDSRTSGGSDTQYF
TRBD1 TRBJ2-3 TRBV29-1 CSADGQGDTDTQYF
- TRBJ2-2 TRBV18 CASSPRTGELFF
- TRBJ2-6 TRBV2 CASTDSGHLSGANVLTF
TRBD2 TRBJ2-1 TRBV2 CASSAARREGRVEQFF
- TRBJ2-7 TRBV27 CASSLSGSSQQYF
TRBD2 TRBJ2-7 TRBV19 CASSPSGSGNEQYF